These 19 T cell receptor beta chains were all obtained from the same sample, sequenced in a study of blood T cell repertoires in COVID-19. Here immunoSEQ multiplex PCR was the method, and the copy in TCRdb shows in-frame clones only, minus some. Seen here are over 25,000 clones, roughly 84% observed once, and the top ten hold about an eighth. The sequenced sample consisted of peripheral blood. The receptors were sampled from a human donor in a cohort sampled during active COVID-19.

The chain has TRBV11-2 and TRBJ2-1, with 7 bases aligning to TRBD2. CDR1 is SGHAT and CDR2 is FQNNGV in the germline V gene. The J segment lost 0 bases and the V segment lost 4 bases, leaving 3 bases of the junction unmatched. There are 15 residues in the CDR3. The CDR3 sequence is CASSSQRGSYNEQFF. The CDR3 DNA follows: TGTGCCAGCAGCTCCCAGCGGGGCTCCTACAATGAGCAGTTCTTC.

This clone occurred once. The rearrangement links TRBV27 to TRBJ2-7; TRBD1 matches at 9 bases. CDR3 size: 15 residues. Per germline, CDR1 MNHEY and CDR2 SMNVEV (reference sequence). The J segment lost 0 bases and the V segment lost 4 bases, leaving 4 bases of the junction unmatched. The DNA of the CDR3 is TGTGCCAGCAGTTCCCGGGACAGGGCCTCCTACGAGCAGTACTTC. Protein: CASSSRDRASYEQYF.

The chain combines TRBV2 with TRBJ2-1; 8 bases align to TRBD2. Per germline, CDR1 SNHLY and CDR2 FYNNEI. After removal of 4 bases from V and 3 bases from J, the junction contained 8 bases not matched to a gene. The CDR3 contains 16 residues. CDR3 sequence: CASSARRGGYYNEQFF. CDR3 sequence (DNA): TGTGCCAGCAGTGCAAGACGGGGGGGGTACTACAATGAGCAGTTCTTC. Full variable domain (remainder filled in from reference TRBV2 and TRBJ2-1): EPEVTQTPSHQVTQMGQEVILRCVPISNHLYFYWYRQILGQKVEFLVSFYNNEISEKSEIFDDQFSVERPDGSNFTLKIRSTKLEDSAMYFCASSARRGGYYNEQFFGPGTRLTVL.

CDR3 nucleotide sequence: TGCGCCAGCAGCCAAGCTTCAGGGGTACGATCTGAAGCTTTCTTT. It codes for CASSQASGVRSEAFF. The chain is built from TRBV4-1 and TRBJ1-1; weak D call: TRBD1 (6 bases). Trimming removed 1 base at V and 6 bases at J, with 15 bases between. CDR1 MGHRA and CDR2 YSYEKL come from the germline V gene. The CDR3 is 15 amino acids.

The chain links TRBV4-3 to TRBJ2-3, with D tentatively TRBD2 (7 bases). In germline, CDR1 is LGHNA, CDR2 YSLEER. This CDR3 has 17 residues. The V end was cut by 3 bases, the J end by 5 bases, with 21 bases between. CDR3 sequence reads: CASSQGRGASVEDTQYF. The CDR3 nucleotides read TGCGCCAGCAGCCAGGGTCGGGGGGCCAGTGTTGAAGATACGCAGTATTTT.

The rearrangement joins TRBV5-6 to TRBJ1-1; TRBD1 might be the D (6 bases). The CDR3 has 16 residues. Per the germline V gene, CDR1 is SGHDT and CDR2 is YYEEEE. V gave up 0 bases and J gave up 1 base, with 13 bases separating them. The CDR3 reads CASSLVPATGNTEAFF. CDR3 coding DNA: TGTGCCAGCAGCTTGGTTCCTGCGACAGGGAACACTGAAGCTTTCTTT.

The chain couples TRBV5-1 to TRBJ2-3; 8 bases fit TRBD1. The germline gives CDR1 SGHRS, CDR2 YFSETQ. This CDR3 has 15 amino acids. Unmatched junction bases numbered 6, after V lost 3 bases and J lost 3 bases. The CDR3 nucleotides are TGCGCCAGCAGCTCCGGACAGGGCGAGACAGATACGCAGTATTTT. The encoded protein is CASSSGQGETDTQYF.

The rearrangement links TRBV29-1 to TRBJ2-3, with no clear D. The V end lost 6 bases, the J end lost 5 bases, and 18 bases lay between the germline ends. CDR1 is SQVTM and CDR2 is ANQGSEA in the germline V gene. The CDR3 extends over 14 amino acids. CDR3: CSVAPGHLQDTQYF. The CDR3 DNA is TGCAGCGTAGCCCCTGGGCACCTACAAGATACGCAGTATTTT.

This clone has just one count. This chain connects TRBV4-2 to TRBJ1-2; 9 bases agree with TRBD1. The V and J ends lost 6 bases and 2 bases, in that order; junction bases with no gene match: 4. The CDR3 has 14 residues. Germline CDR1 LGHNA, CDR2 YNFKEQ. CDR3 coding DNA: TGTGCCAGCAGGGGGACAGGGTCGAACTATGGCTACACCTTC. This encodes CASRGTGSNYGYTF.

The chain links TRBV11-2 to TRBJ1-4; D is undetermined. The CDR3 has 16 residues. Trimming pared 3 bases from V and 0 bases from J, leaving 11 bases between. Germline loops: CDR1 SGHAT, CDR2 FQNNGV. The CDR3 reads CASSFWAETTNEKLFF. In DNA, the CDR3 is TGTGCCAGCAGCTTTTGGGCAGAAACAACTAATGAAAAACTGTTTTTT.

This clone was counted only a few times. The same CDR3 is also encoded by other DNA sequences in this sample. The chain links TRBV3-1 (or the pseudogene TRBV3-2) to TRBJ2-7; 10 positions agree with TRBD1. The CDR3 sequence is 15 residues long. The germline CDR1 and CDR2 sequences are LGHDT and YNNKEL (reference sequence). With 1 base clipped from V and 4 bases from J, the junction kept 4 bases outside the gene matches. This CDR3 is CASSQGTGGLYEQYF. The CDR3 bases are TGTGCCAGCAGCCAAGGGACAGGGGGTCTGTACGAGCAGTACTTC.

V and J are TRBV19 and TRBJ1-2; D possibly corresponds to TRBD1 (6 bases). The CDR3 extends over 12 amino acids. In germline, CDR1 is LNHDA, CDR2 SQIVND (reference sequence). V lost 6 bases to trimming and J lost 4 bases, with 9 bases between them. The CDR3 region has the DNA TGTGCCAGTAGAAGGGGGATCTATGGCTACACCTTC. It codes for CASRRGIYGYTF.

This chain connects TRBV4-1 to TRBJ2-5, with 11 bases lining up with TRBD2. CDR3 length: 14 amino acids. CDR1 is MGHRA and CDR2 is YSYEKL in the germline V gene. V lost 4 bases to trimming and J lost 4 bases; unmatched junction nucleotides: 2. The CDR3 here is CASSRLAGGETQYF. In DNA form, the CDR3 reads TGCGCCAGCAGCCGGCTAGCGGGAGGAGAGACCCAGTACTTC.

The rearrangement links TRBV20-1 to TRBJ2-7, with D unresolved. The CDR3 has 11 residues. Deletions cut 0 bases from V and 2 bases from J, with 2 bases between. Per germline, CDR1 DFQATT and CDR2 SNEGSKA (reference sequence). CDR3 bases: TGCAGTGCTAGAGACACCTACGAGCAGTACTTC. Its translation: CSARDTYEQYF.

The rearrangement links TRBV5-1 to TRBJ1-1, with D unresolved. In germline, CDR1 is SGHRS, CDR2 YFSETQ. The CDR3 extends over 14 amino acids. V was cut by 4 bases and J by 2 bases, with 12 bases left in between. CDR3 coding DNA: TGCGCCAGCAGCCCCGACACCTTTAACACTGAAGCTTTCTTT. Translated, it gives CASSPDTFNTEAFF.

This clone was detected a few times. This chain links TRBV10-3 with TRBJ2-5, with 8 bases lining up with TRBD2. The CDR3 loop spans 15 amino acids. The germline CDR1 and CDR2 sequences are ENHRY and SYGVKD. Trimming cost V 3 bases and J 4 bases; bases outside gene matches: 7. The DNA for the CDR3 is TGTGCCATCAGTGAAGAGGGCGGGGGGCGAGAGACCCAGTACTTC. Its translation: CAISEEGGGRETQYF.

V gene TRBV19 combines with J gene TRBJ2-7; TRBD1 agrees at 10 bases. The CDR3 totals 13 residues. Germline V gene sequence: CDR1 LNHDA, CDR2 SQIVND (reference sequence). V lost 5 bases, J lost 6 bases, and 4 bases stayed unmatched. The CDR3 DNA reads TGTGCCAGTAGTTTGACAGGGGGCGTCGAGCAGTACTTC. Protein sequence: CASSLTGGVEQYF.

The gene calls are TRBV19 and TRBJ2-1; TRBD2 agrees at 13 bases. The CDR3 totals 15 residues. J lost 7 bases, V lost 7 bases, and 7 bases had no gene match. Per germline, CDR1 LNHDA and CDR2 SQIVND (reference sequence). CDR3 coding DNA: TGTGCCAGTACCCAAGAGGGACTAGCGGGGAATGAGCAGTTCTTC. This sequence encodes CASTQEGLAGNEQFF.

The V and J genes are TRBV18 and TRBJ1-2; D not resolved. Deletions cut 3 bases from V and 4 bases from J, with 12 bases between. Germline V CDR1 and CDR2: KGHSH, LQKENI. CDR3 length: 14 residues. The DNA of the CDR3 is TGTGCCAGCTCACCGTACGGGTTAGGCTATGGCTACACCTTC. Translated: CASSPYGLGYGYTF. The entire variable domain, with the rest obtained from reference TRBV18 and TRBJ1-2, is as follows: NAGVMQNPRHLVRRRGQEARLRCSPMKGHSHVYWYRQLPEEGLKFMVYLQKENIIDESGMPKERFSAEFPKEGPSILRIQQVVRGDSAAYFCASSPYGLGYGYTFGSGTRLTVV.